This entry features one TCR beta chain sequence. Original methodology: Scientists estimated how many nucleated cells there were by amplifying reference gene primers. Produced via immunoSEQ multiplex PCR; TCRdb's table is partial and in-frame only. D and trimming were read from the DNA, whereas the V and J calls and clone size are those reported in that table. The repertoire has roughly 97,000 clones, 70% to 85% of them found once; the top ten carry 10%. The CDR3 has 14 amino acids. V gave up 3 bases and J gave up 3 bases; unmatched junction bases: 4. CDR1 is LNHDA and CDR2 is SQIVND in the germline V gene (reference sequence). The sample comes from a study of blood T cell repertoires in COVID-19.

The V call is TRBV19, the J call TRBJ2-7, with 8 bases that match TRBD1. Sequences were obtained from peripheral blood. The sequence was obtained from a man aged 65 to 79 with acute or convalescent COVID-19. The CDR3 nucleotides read TGTGCCAGTAGTATCGGGACAGGAGACTACGAGCAGTACTTC. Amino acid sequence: CASSIGTGDYEQYF.